This T cell receptor beta chain came from a study of blood T cell repertoires in COVID-19. Overall study context: The study drew acute and convalescent COVID-19 samples from the United States, Italy and Spain. PBMCs, B-cell-depleted T cells, or T cells provided the cDNA or gDNA that made up the material.

Here immunoSEQ multiplex PCR was the method, and the copy in TCRdb shows in-frame clones only, minus some. Among about 75,000 clones listed, about 79% were seen once. Notes on this clone: A read error may account for a junction end that differs from germline.

Germline loops: CDR1 SGHAT, CDR2 FQNNGV. This CDR3 spans 13 amino acids. Sequenced material: peripheral blood. The sequence was obtained from a woman between 45 and 60 years old with acute or convalescent COVID-19. The chain uses TRBV11-2 and TRBJ1-2; D call uncertain. The CDR3 DNA reads as TGTGCCAGCAGCCTAGACGGAGGGTATGGCTACACCTTC. Translating gives CASSLDGGYGYTF. Complete variable domain (other parts from reference TRBV11-2 and TRBJ1-2): EAGVAQSPRYKIIEKRQSVAFWCNPISGHATLYWYQQILGQGPKLLIQFQNNGVVDDSQLPKDRFSAERLKGVDSTLKIQPAKLEDSAVYLCASSLDGGYGYTFGSGTRLTVV.